The present TCR beta chain was sequenced within a study of blood T cell repertoires in COVID-19. Study in general: The study drew acute and convalescent COVID-19 samples from the United States, Italy and Spain. PBMCs, B-cell-depleted T cells, or T cells provided the cDNA or gDNA that made up the material.

Germline loops: CDR1 MNHEY, CDR2 SMNVEV (reference sequence). This CDR3 is 14 amino acids long. Trimming cost V 3 bases and J 3 bases, with 12 bases left between them. Per the authors' pipeline: For nucleated cells, counts were estimated from reference gene primer amplification. The repertoire was sequenced with immunoSEQ multiplex PCR; TCRdb's copy has only in-frame clones and lacks some. The V and J calls and clone size are taken from that table; D and trimming were inferred from the DNA. The sample lists approximately 18,000 clones, around 86% seen once, with less than 20% in the top ten. The sequencing sample was made of peripheral blood. The sequence came from a human donor with active COVID-19. The donor label of this sample is uncertain. J is TRBJ2-7 and V is TRBV27, with TRBD1 as a possible D gene (6 bases). The CDR3: CASSFRGINYEQYF. In DNA, the CDR3 is TGTGCCAGCAGTTTCAGGGGTATTAACTACGAGCAGTACTTC.